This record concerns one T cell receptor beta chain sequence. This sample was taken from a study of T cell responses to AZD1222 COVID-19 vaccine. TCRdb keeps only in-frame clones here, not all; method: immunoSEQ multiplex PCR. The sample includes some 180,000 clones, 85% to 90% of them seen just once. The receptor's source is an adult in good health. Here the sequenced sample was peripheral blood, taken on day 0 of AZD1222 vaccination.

CDR3 sequence: CASTPTGTGINQPQHF. The CDR3, as DNA: TGTGCCAGCACCCCTACCGGGACGGGGATAAATCAGCCCCAGCATTTT. The chain employs TRBV28 and TRBJ1-5, with D possibly being TRBD1 (5 bases). Germline CDR1 and CDR2: MDHEN and SYDVKM. With 7 bases removed from V and 4 bases from J, the gap between germline ends came to 20 bases. CDR3 length equals 16 residues.